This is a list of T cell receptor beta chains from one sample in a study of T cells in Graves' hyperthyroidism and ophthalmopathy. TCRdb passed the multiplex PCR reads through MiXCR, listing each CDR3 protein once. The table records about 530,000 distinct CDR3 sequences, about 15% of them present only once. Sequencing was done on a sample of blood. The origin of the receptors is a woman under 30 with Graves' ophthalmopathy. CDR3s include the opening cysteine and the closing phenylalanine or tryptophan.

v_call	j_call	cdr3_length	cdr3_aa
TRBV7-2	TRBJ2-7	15	CASSPGAGASYEQYF
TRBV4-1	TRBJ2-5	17	CASSQGGLGDTQETQYF
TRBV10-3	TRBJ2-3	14	CAISLTSGTDTQYF
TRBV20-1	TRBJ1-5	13	CSTRGDTNQPQHF
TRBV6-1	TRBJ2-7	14	CASSPGQGNNEQYF
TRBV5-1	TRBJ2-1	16	CASSLAGGQGGNEQFF
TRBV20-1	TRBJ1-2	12	CRGLTGDYGYTF
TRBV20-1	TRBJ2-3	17	CSALRLPGQGATDTQYF
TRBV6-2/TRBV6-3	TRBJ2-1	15	CASSSSGTTPGSEFF
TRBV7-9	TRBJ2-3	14	CASTNRFLTDTQYF
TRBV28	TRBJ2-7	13	CASSFRGPNEQYF
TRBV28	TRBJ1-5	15	CASSLQGALGQPQHF
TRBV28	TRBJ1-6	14	CASSSGGYNSPLHF
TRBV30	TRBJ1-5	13	CAWSPGGTFPQHF
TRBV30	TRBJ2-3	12	CAWVPAGDTQYF
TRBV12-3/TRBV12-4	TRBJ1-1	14	CASTPDTSPSEAFF
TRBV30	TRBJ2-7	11	CAWSAKNEQYF
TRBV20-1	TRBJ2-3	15	CSARGLADSTDTQYF
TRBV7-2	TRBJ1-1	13	CASSLRAVTEAFF
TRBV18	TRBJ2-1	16	CASSPVAGEPYNEQFF
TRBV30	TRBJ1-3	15	CAWSLRRSSGNTIYF
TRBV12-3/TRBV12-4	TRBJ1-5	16	CASVFDRQGGNQPQHF
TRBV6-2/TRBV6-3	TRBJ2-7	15	CASSYGKTASYEQYF
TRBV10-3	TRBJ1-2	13	CAISVNRDYGYTF
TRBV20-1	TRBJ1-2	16	CSARDRVGETSYGYTF
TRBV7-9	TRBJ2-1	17	CASSLPAGVSSYNEQFF
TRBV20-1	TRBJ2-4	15	CSAREGELAKNIQYF
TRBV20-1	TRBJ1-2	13	CSAIGQVNYGYTF
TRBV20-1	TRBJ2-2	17	CSARDFRDRGSSGELFF
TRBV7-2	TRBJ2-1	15	CASSRTGKRFNEQFF
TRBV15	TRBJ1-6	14	CATSREQGRSPLHF
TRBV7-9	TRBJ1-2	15	CASSSRQGDWYGYTF
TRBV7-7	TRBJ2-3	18	CASSLGPPSTRGTDTQYF
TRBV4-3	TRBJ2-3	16	CASSQARHPSTDTQYF
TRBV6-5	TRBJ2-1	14	CASSYETSYNEQFF
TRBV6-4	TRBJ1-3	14	CASSSRDRSGTIYF
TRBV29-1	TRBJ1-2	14	CSVDRQAGLYGYTF
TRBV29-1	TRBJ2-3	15	CSGVGLAGVPDTQYF
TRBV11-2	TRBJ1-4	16	CASSHPGQGANEKLFF
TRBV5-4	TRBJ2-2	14	CASSLGSPAGELFF
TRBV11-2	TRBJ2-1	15	CASNLLAGQGGEQFF
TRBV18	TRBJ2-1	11	CASSPFDEQFF
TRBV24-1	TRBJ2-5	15	CATSEGGQAQETQYF
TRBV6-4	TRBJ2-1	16	CASSETGGEGYNEQFF
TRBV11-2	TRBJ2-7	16	CASSLEGQGSPYEQYF
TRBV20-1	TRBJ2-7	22	CSARPSGTSGNTTSLSSYEQYF
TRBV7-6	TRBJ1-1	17	CASSLEDGRGVGTEAFF
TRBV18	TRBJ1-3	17	CASSPVRDTNSGNTIYF
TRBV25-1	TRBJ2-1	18	CASSATSGRPSSYNEQFF
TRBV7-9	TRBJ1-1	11	CASSGEGMAFF
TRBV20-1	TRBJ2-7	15	CSARRPDPGSYEQYF
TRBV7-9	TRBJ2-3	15	CASSLTSGRRDTQYF
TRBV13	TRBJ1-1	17	CASSSTAGELSYTEAFF
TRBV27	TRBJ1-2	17	CASSSSSAQGYFGGYTF